The 5 T cell receptor beta chains below all came from one sample that was sequenced in a study of persistence of HIV-infected CD4 T cells. The stimulus was lysate of CMV-infected fibroblasts, 10 ug/mL. Memory cells lacking CD40L and CD69 with high CD45RO were sorted. Sequencing used immunoSEQ version 4 in survey mode. TCRdb keeps only in-frame clones here, not all; method: immunoSEQ multiplex PCR. The profile shows approximately 27,000 clones, approximately 78% of them singletons. Their cognate antigens are unknown. The specimen comprised CD4+ T cells sorted from PBMCs after roughly 17-hour stimulation, sampled from a patient who received antiretroviral therapy. The receptor set was obtained from an adult woman with HIV who was CMV-seropositive.

This chain joins TRBV6-4 and TRBJ1-1, with TRBD1 identical over 9 bases. The CDR3 length is 21 residues. Looked up from germline, CDR1 is MRHNA and CDR2 is SNTAGT. The J segment lost 1 base and the V segment lost 2 bases, leaving 20 bases of the junction unmatched. The DNA of the CDR3 is TGTGCCAGCAGTGACGGGTCCGGGACAGGGCCGATCACAACTCCGAACACTGAAGCTTTCTTT. Residues: CASSDGSGTGPITTPNTEAFF.

V is TRBV6-5 and J is TRBJ1-2; a weak D match, TRBD1 (6 bases). The CDR3 has 15 amino acids. With 6 bases removed from V and 2 bases from J, the gap between germline ends came to 16 bases. Germline lookup yields CDR1 MNHEY and CDR2 SVGAGI. Here the CDR3 DNA reads TGTGCCAGCAGGGGGGGGCAGGTCGGGAACTATGGCTACACCTTC. Amino acid sequence: CASRGGQVGNYGYTF.

The chain is built from TRBV20-1 and TRBJ2-1, with D unresolved. Germline V CDR1 and CDR2: DFQATT, SNEGSKA (reference sequence). V lost 2 bases to trimming and J lost 12 bases, with 11 bases between them. The CDR3 extends over 11 amino acids. CDR3 in amino acids: CSARTTGPQFF. The CDR3 region has the DNA TGCAGTGCTAGAACCACCGGACCGCAGTTCTTC.

This CDR3 is CASRSGEENQPQHF. CDR3 sequence (DNA): TGTGCCAGCAGGAGCGGCGAGGAGAATCAGCCCCAGCATTTT. This chain links TRBV6-5 with TRBJ1-5; D gene unclear. Trimming pared 6 bases from V and 4 bases from J, leaving 13 bases between. Germline-derived CDR1 and CDR2 are MNHEY and SVGAGI. The CDR3 spans 14 residues.

A single count supports this clone. This sequence joins TRBV15 and TRBJ1-4; D remains unclear. Trimming shortened V by 3 bases and J by 7 bases, and 18 bases separated the two germline ends. CDR3 length: 16 residues. CDR1 LNHNV and CDR2 YYDKDF come from the germline V gene (reference sequence). The CDR3 nucleotides read TGTGCCACCAGCAGGGTACGCGGGATACTGGGTGAAAAACTGTTTTTT. Its translation is CATSRVRGILGEKLFF.